Listed below are T cell receptor beta chains from one sample, sequenced in a study of blood T cell repertoires in COVID-19. Only in-frame clones appear in the TCRdb table, and some are missing; sequencing was by immunoSEQ multiplex PCR. The table lists more than 40,000 clones, around 83% of them singletons. The sequenced sample consisted of peripheral blood. The receptors shown here come from a human donor with acute or convalescent COVID-19. The donor label of this sample is uncertain. Both conserved end residues are part of each CDR3. The order of the fields is V gene, D gene, J gene, clone size, CDR3 DNA, CDR3 protein. A D gene is named only where the DNA matches it firmly. Expanded clones are given a class, and other clones once, few, many or no size at all.

V gene: TRBV6-6; D gene: -; J gene: TRBJ1-2; clone size: -; CDR3 DNA: TGTGCCAGCAGTTACCTCGGGAATAGCTATGGCTACACCTTC; CDR3 protein: CASSYLGNSYGYTF
V gene: TRBV7-2; D gene: -; J gene: TRBJ1-2; clone size: -; CDR3 DNA: TGTGCCAGCAGCCCCTGGGACATACCCTATGGCTACACCTTC; CDR3 protein: CASSPWDIPYGYTF
V gene: TRBV30; D gene: TRBD2; J gene: TRBJ2-7; clone size: -; CDR3 DNA: TGTGCCTGGAGACGGACTAGCGGATACTCCTACGAGCAGTACTTC; CDR3 protein: CAWRRTSGYSYEQYF
V gene: TRBV6-5; D gene: TRBD2; J gene: TRBJ2-7; clone size: once; CDR3 DNA: TGTGCCAGCAGTTACTTAGCGGGGGGGGCTACGAAGCAGTACTTC; CDR3 protein: CASSYLAGGATKQYF
V gene: TRBV7-2; D gene: -; J gene: TRBJ1-1; clone size: few; CDR3 DNA: TGTGCCAGCAGCTTATCGTCCCGGAACACTGAAGCTTTCTTT; CDR3 protein: CASSLSSRNTEAFF
V gene: TRBV3-1/TRBV3-2; D gene: TRBD1; J gene: TRBJ1-1; clone size: once; CDR3 DNA: TGTGCCAGCAGTTCTACTCCCGGGACAGTTGAAGCTTTCTTT; CDR3 protein: CASSSTPGTVEAFF
V gene: TRBV15; D gene: -; J gene: TRBJ1-1; clone size: -; CDR3 DNA: TGTGCCACCAGCAGATTACAGGGTAGGAGCACTGAAGCTTTCTTT; CDR3 protein: CATSRLQGRSTEAFF
V gene: TRBV19; D gene: TRBD1; J gene: TRBJ1-1; clone size: -; CDR3 DNA: TGTGCCAGTACCAGGACAGGGATGAACACTGAAGCTTTCTTT; CDR3 protein: CASTRTGMNTEAFF
V gene: TRBV28; D gene: TRBD1; J gene: TRBJ2-3; clone size: -; CDR3 DNA: TGTGCCAGCAGTTCTCAGGACAGGGGAACCACAGATACGCAGTATTTT; CDR3 protein: CASSSQDRGTTDTQYF
V gene: TRBV12-3/TRBV12-4; D gene: -; J gene: TRBJ1-2; clone size: -; CDR3 DNA: TGTGCCAGCAGCCCACGGGAGGGCTACACCTTC; CDR3 protein: CASSPREGYTF
V gene: TRBV10-3; D gene: TRBD1; J gene: TRBJ1-2; clone size: -; CDR3 DNA: TGTGCCATCCTAAACGGACAGGGGGCCTCTATAGAAACAGCTAACTATGGCTACACCTTC; CDR3 protein: CAILNGQGASIETANYGYTF